A selection of T cell receptor beta chains follows, all from one sample in a study of blood T cell repertoires in COVID-19. Assay used: immunoSEQ multiplex PCR; TCRdb lists only in-frame clones, some missing. The data show 50,000 to 70,000 clones, 80% to 90% seen once. Input material: peripheral blood. Receptor source: a woman in her seventies with active COVID-19. Each CDR3 is given with its conserved first and last residue. A D gene is named only where the DNA matches it firmly. A row's size may be missing; if present it is once, few, many or a size class.

>.|16|TRBJ1-5|.|TRBV28
TGTGCCAGCAGGCCCCTCTCTGACAGTAGCAATCAGCCCCAGCATTTT
CASRPLSDSSNQPQHF
>.|15|TRBJ2-5|.|TRBV5-1
TGCGCCAGCAGCCCGTATGGAAGCGGACAAGAGACCCAGTACTTC
CASSPYGSGQETQYF
>.|11|TRBJ1-2|.|TRBV27
TGTGCCAGCAGTTCAGGGTATGGCTACACCTTC
CASSSGYGYTF
>.|17|TRBJ2-3|.|TRBV24-1
TGTGCCACCAGTGATTTGCAGGGGCGGGAGACTGCAGATACGCAGTATTTT
CATSDLQGRETADTQYF
>TRBD1|14|TRBJ1-2|.|TRBV19
TGTGCCAGTATCAATAGTCGACAGGGAAGTGGCTACACCTTC
CASINSRQGSGYTF
>.|16|TRBJ2-7|.|TRBV28
TGTGCCAGCAGTTCCCCTCAGGACAGGGAGGGCTCCGAGCAGTACTTC
CASSSPQDREGSEQYF
>TRBD1|15|TRBJ2-2|.|TRBV2
TGTGCCAGCAGTGGCGACAGGGTAAACACCGGGGAGCTGTTTTTT
CASSGDRVNTGELFF
>.|14|TRBJ2-7|.|TRBV7-2
TGTGCCAGCAGCTTACTGGGAGAGGCCTACGAGCAGTACTTC
CASSLLGEAYEQYF
>TRBD2|16|TRBJ2-3|.|TRBV27
TGTGCCAGCAGTAAGACTAGCGGGAGCGGAACAGATACGCAGTATTTT
CASSKTSGSGTDTQYF
>TRBD1|15|TRBJ2-2|.|TRBV28
TGTGCCAGCGGGCCCCGGACAGGGAGTACCGGGGAGCTGTTTTTT
CASGPRTGSTGELFF
>TRBD2|15|TRBJ2-1|.|TRBV14
TGTGCCAGCAGCCAAGGACTAGCGGGTTTATGGGAGCAGTTCTTC
CASSQGLAGLWEQFF
>.|13|TRBJ2-5|.|TRBV7-3
TGTGCCAGCAGCTTAAATTCCCAAGGGGCCCAGTACTTC
CASSLNSQGAQYF
>TRBD1|13|TRBJ2-2|.|TRBV2
TGTGCCAGCAGGGGGACAGCCACCGGGGAGCTGTTTTTT
CASRGTATGELFF
>TRBD1|18|TRBJ1-5|few|TRBV5-1
TGCGCCAGCAGCCCCGGGACAGGGGGTGTCCCTAGCAATCAGCCCCAGCATTTT
CASSPGTGGVPSNQPQHF
>TRBD2|12|TRBJ2-1|.|TRBV3-1/TRBV3-2
TGTGCCAGCAGCCTTAGACTAGCAGAGCAGTTCTTC
CASSLRLAEQFF
>.|13|TRBJ1-2|.|TRBV7-2
TGTGCCAGCAGCTTATCATGGAGTTATGGCTACACCTTC
CASSLSWSYGYTF
>TRBD1|16|TRBJ1-4|.|TRBV5-4
TGTGCCAGCAGCCCCGGACAGGCGAAGAACGGAGAAAAACTGTTTTTT
CASSPGQAKNGEKLFF
>TRBD1|14|TRBJ2-7|.|TRBV5-6
TGTGCCAGCAGCCTGGACAGGGAATACCACGAGCAGTACTTC
CASSLDREYHEQYF
>.|14|TRBJ2-1|.|TRBV15
TGTGCCACCAGCAGGGCGGGTTCTACAAGTGAGCAGTTCTTC
CATSRAGSTSEQFF
>TRBD2|18|TRBJ2-6|.|TRBV5-1
TGCGCCAGCTCGAAGACTAGCGGGCCCAGCTCTGGGGCCAACGTCCTGACTTTC
CASSKTSGPSSGANVLTF
>.|16|TRBJ1-5|.|TRBV4-1
TGCGCCAGCAGCCAAGAAGTAAGCCGAACGGATCAGCCCCAGCATTTT
CASSQEVSRTDQPQHF
>TRBD2|16|TRBJ2-5|.|TRBV5-1
TGCGCCAGCAGCCCGGGACTAGCGGGAGGAAGGGAGACCCAGTACTTC
CASSPGLAGGRETQYF
>TRBD1|15|TRBJ1-4|.|TRBV15
TGTGCCACCAGCAGATTTATCGGGACAGAAGAAAAACTGTTTTTT
CATSRFIGTEEKLFF
>TRBD1|14|TRBJ1-5|.|TRBV3-1/TRBV3-2
TGTGCCAGCAGCCTCGGGACAGGGGGTCAGCCCCAGCATTTT
CASSLGTGGQPQHF
>.|12|TRBJ1-6|.|TRBV7-9
TGTGCCAGCAGCTTTATTAGATCACCCCTCCACTTT
CASSFIRSPLHF
>TRBD1|15|TRBJ1-1|.|TRBV5-6
TGTGCCAGCAGCTTGGAAGCAGGGGGCGGCACTGAAGCTTTCTTT
CASSLEAGGGTEAFF
>TRBD1|15|TRBJ1-4|.|TRBV27
TGTGCCAGCAGTTCAAGGGGGCGCCGGTATGAAAAACTGTTTTTT
CASSSRGRRYEKLFF
>.|13|TRBJ2-7|once|TRBV7-9
TGTGCCAGCAAAGCGGGACACATCTACGAGCAGTACTTC
CASKAGHIYEQYF
>.|11|TRBJ1-1|few|TRBV20-1
TGCAGTGCTCCCTTCGGGACTGAAGCTTTCTTT
CSAPFGTEAFF
>.|13|TRBJ1-1|.|TRBV20-1
TGCAGTGCTAGTCGGGCGGGCGACACTGAAGCTTTCTTT
CSASRAGDTEAFF